The 2 T cell receptor beta chains below come from one sample, sequenced in a study of prognosis after radiotherapy for stage I lung cancer. Genomic DNA provided the template from which TCR beta CDR3 was amplified by two-round multiplex PCR. Used in first-round PCR were primers specific to each TRBV and TRBJ gene. MiXCR, run by TCRdb on the multiplex PCR reads, gives a single entry per CDR3 protein. The table lists nearly 35,000 distinct CDR3 sequences, around 30% of them singletons. The sample in question was PBMCs, obtained before or after stereotactic body radiation therapy (not recorded which). These receptors came from a donor at least 50 years old with non-small cell lung cancer.

In its sample, this clonotype ranks as large. The chain has TRBV27 and TRBJ2-3, with D perhaps matching TRBD2 (7 bases). The CDR3 has 16 residues. V lost 5 bases and J lost 3, with 18 bases in between. Germline CDR1 and CDR2: MNHEY and SMNVEV (reference sequence). The CDR3 is CASSPPRGGATDTQYF. The CDR3 DNA reads TGTGCCAGCAGTCCTCCCCGAGGGGGGGCAACAGATACGCAGTATTTT.

This chain links TRBV6-2 or TRBV6-3 with TRBJ2-5; no definite D call. With 6 bases removed from V and 0 bases from J, the gap between germline ends came to 17 bases. The CDR3 contains 16 residues. Per the germline V gene, CDR1 is MNHEY and CDR2 is SVGEGT. In nucleotides, the CDR3 is TGTGCCAGCAGCCCTCTGCCGGCGACAAACCAAGAGACCCAGTACTTC. Translated: CASSPLPATNQETQYF.